This T cell receptor (beta chain) was captured in a study of early T cells in non-severe SARS-CoV-2 infection. In this sample, this clonotype turned up a few times. Germline V gene data show CDR1 as MNHEY and CDR2 as SVGEGT. After removal of 11 bases from V and 1 base from J, the junction contained 9 bases not matched to a gene. The CDR3 spans 15 residues. The library protocol tagged individual cDNA molecules with unique molecular identifiers. TCRdb re-called the 5' RACE reads through MiXCR, storing one row per CDR3 protein. The sample yields tens of thousands of distinct CDR3 sequences, about 10% seen once.

The sequences come from whole blood, collected at baseline. The gene calls are TRBV6-2 or TRBV6-3 and TRBJ2-5, with 11 bases matching TRBD2. The TCR originated in an adult who was a healthcare worker with PCR-confirmed SARS-CoV-2 infection or an uninfected control (not recorded which). The CDR3 nucleotides are TGTGCCGCACGACTAGCGGGGTCACCCCAAGAGACCCAGTACTTC. It yields the protein CAARLAGSPQETQYF.